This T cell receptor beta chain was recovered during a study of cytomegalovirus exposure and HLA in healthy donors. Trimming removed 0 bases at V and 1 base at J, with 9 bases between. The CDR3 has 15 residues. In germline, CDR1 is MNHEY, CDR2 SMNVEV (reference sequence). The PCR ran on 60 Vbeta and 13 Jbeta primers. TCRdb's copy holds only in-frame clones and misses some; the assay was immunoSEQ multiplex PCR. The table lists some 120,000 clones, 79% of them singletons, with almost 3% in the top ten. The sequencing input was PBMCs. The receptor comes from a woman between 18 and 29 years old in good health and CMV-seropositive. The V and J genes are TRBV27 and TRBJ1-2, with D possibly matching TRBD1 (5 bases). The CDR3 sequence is CASSLSPGFNYGYTF. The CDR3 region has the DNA TGTGCCAGCAGTTTATCGCCAGGGTTTAACTATGGCTACACCTTC.